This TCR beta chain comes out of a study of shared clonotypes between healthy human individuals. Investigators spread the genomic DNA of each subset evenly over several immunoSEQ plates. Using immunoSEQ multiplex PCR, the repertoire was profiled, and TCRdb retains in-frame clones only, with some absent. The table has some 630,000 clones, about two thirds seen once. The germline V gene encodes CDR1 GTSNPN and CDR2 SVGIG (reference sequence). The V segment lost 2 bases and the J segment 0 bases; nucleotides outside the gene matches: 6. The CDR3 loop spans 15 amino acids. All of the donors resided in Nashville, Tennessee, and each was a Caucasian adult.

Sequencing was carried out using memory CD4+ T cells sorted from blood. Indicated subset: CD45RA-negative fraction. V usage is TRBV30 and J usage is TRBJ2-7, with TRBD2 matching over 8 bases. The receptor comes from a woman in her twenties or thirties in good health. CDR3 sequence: CAWSPQRGISYEQYF. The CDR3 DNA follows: TGTGCCTGGAGTCCCCAGCGGGGGATCTCCTACGAGCAGTACTTC.